This is a list of T cell receptor beta chains from one sample in a study of T-cell reconstitution after alpha-beta-depleted transplantation in children. TCRdb independently ran MiXCR on the PCR reads; one entry per CDR3 protein. The sample records about 74,000 distinct CDR3 sequences, roughly 13% being singletons. This specimen consisted of PBMCs, mostly from graft donor cells, obtained 180 days after TCRalphabeta/CD19-depleted stem cell transplant. These receptors came from a male patient aged 2 to 9 who had a stem cell transplant for acute lymphoblastic leukemia, so the T cells may come from the graft donor. Both conserved end residues are part of each CDR3. D genes are given only for firm matches. Part of the rows lack a size; the others show once, few, many or a class for expanded clones.

TRBV6-1,TRBD2,few,TRBJ2-3,CASRPGTGGDTQYF,TGTGCCAGCAGGCCTGGGACGGGAGGGGATACGCAGTATTTT
TRBV2,-,few,TRBJ2-2,CASAGTPPGELFF,TGTGCCAGTGCCGGGACCCCCCCCGGGGAGCTGTTTTTT
TRBV10-3,-,-,TRBJ2-3,CAISEGLGDTQYF,TGTGCCATCAGTGAAGGTCTGGGAGATACGCAGTATTTT
TRBV20-1,-,-,TRBJ2-3,CSAPLTDTQYF,TGCAGTGCTCCCCTGACAGATACGCAGTATTTT
TRBV6-5,TRBD2,few,TRBJ2-1,CASSLSGRAGNEQFF,TGTGCCAGCAGTTTGAGCGGGAGGGCCGGGAATGAGCAGTTCTTC
TRBV5-1,-,-,TRBJ2-5,CASKWTAGPETQYF,TGCGCCAGCAAGTGGACGGCGGGGCCGGAGACCCAGTACTTC
TRBV20-1,-,-,TRBJ2-4,CSAQGINIQYF,TGCAGTGCTCAGGGGATTAACATTCAGTACTTC
TRBV20-1,-,many,TRBJ1-5,CSARGEVKQPQHF,TGCAGTGCCAGAGGTGAAGTCAAACAGCCCCAGCATTTT
TRBV18,-,few,TRBJ2-7,CASSPGTAGEQYF,TGTGCCAGCTCGCCTGGGACGGCCGGCGAGCAGTACTTC
TRBV27,TRBD1,many,TRBJ2-1,CASSPGTANNEQFF,TGTGCCAGCAGTCCCGGGACAGCAAACAATGAGCAGTTCTTC
TRBV4-3,-,few,TRBJ1-4,CASSQERAGWGEKLFF,TGCGCCAGCAGCCAAGAGAGGGCAGGGTGGGGTGAAAAACTGTTTTTT
TRBV27,TRBD2,-,TRBJ2-7,CASGAGGLHYEQYF,TGTGCCAGCGGCGCGGGAGGGCTTCACTACGAGCAGTACTTC
TRBV12-3/TRBV12-4,-,few,TRBJ2-3,CASSLAQRDTQYF,TGTGCCAGCAGTTTAGCGCAGAGAGATACGCAGTATTTT
TRBV19,TRBD1,-,TRBJ1-5,CASSMRTGGYQPQHF,TGTGCCAGTAGTATGAGGACAGGGGGCTATCAGCCCCAGCATTTT
TRBV29-1,TRBD1,many,TRBJ2-1,CSVEGTGWGPYNEQFF,TGCAGCGTTGAGGGGACAGGGTGGGGACCCTACAATGAGCAGTTCTTC
TRBV7-2,TRBD2,-,TRBJ2-7,CASSLVAGGPYEQYF,TGTGCCAGCAGCTTAGTAGCGGGAGGGCCGTACGAGCAGTACTTC
TRBV20-1,-,many,TRBJ2-5,CSAPVRTKVSGRGETQYF,TGCAGTGCTCCCGTCCGAACAAAGGTCTCTGGACGTGGGGAGACCCAGTACTTC
TRBV5-1,-,many,TRBJ2-7,CASSPLWFNEQYF,TGCGCCAGCAGCCCCCTATGGTTTAACGAGCAGTACTTC
TRBV4-3,-,few,TRBJ2-5,CASSLPRGYQETQYF,TGCGCCAGCAGCCTCCCGAGAGGGTACCAAGAGACCCAGTACTTC
TRBV5-1,TRBD1,-,TRBJ2-5,CASSLGQGRETQYF,TGCGCCAGCAGCCTGGGACAGGGGAGAGAGACCCAGTACTTC
TRBV4-2,TRBD2,-,TRBJ2-7,CASSHGTSFYEQYF,TGTGCCAGCAGCCATGGGACTAGCTTCTACGAGCAGTACTTC
TRBV10-3,TRBD2,few,TRBJ2-4,CAISESGSGAIAYF,TGTGCCATCAGTGAGTCGGGGAGCGGGGCCATAGCGTACTTC